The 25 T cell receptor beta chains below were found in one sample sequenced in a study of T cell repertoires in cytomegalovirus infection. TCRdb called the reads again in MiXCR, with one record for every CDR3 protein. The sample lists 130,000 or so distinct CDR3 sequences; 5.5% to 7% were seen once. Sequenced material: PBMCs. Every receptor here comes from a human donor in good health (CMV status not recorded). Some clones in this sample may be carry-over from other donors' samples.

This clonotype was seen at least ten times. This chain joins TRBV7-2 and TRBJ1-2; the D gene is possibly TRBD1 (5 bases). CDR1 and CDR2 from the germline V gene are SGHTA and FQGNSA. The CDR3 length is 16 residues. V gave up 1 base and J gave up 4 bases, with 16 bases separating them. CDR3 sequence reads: CASSLDSAGLFYGYTF. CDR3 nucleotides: TGTGCCAGCAGCTTAGATTCGGCAGGGTTATTCTATGGCTACACCTTC. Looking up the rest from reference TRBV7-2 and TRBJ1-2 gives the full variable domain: GAGVSQSPSNKVTEKGKDVELRCDPISGHTALYWYRQSLGQGLEFLIYFQGNSAPDKSGLPSDRFSAERTGGSVSTLTIQRTQQEDSAVYLCASSLDSAGLFYGYTFGSGTRLTVV.

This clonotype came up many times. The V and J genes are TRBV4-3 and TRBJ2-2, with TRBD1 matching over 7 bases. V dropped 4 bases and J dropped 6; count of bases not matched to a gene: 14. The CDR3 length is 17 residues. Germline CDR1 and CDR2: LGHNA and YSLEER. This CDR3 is CASSLSAGTVPPGELFF. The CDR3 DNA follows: TGCGCCAGCAGCCTCTCAGCTGGGACAGTTCCTCCCGGGGAGCTGTTTTTT.

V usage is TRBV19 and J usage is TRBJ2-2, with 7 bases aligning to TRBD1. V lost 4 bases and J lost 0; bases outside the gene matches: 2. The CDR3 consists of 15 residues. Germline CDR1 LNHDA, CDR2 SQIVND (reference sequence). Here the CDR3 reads CASSKDRANTGELFF. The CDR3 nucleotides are TGTGCCAGTAGTAAAGACAGGGCGAACACCGGGGAGCTGTTTTTT.

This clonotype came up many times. The CDR3 protein is CASSLNNEQFF. In DNA, the CDR3 is TGTGCCAGCAGTTTAAACAATGAGCAGTTCTTC. The J gene is TRBJ2-1, the V gene TRBV27; D uncertain. CDR3 size: 11 residues. The V end lost 2 bases, the J end lost 5 bases, and 1 base lay between the germline ends. Germline loops: CDR1 MNHEY, CDR2 SMNVEV (reference sequence).

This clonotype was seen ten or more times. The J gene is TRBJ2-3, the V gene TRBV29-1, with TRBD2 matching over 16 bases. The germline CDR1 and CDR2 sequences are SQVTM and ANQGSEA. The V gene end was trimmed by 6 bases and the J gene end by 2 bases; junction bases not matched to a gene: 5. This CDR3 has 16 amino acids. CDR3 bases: TGCAGCGTGCGGGGACTAGCGGGGGGGCTCACAGATACGCAGTATTTT. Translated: CSVRGLAGGLTDTQYF.

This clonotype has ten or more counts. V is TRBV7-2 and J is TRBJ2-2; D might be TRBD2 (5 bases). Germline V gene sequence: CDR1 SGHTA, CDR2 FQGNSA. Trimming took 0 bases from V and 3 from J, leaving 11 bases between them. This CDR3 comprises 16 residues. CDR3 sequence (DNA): TGTGCCAGCAGCTTAGCGTCGTCGGGGTACACCGGGGAGCTGTTTTTT. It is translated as CASSLASSGYTGELFF.

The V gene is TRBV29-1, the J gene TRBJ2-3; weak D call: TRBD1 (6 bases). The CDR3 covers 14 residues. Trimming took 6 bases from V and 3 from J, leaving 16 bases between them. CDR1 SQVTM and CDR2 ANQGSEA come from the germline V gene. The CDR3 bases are TGCAGCGTCACGGACAGCCGGCGGACAGATACGCAGTATTTT. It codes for CSVTDSRRTDTQYF.

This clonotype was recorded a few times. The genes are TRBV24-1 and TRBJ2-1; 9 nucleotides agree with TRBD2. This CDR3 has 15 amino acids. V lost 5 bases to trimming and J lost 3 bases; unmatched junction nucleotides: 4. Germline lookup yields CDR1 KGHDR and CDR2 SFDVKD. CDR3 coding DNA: TGTGCCACCAGTGGTCAGCGGGGGGTCTACAATGAGCAGTTCTTC. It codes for CATSGQRGVYNEQFF.

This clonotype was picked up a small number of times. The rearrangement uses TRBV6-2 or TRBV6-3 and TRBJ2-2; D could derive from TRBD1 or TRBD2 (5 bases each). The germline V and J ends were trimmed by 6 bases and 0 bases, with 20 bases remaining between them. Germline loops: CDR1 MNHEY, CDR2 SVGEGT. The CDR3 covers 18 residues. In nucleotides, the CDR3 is TGTGCCAGCAGACCGCTAAAAGGTCGGGACGCGAACACCGGGGAGCTGTTTTTT. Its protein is CASRPLKGRDANTGELFF.

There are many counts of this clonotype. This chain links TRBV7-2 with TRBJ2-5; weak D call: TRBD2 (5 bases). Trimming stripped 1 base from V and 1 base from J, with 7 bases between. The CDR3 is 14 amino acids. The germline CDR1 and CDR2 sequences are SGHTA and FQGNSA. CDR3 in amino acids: CASSLGLAQETQYF. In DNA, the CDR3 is TGTGCCAGCAGCTTAGGCCTAGCCCAAGAGACCCAGTACTTC.

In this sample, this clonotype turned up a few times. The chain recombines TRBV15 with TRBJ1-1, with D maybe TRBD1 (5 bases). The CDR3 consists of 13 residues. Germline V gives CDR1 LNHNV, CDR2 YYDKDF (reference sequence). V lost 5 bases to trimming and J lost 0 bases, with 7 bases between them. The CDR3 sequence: CATSEGLNTEAFF. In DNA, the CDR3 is TGTGCCACCAGCGAGGGGCTGAACACTGAAGCTTTCTTT.

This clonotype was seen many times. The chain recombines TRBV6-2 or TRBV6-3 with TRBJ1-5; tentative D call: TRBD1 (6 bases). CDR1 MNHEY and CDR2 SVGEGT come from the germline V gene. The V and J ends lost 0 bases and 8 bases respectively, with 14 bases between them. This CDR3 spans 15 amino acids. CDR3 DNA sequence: TGTGCCAGCAGTTACTCCGTTAACAGGGTAGAGCCCCAGCATTTT. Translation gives CASSYSVNRVEPQHF.

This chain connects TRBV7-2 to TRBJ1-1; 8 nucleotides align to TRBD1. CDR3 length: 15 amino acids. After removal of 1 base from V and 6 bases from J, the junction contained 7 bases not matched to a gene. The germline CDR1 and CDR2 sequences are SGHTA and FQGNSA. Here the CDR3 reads CASSLGAQGAAEAFF. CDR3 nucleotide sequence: TGTGCCAGCAGCTTAGGGGCTCAGGGGGCCGCTGAAGCTTTCTTT.

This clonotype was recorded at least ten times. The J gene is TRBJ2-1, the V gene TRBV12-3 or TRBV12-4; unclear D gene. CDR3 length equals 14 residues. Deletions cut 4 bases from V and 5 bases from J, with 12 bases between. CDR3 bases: TGTGCCAGCAGTTCTAGTAACAGTCACAATGAGCAGTTCTTC. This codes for CASSSSNSHNEQFF.

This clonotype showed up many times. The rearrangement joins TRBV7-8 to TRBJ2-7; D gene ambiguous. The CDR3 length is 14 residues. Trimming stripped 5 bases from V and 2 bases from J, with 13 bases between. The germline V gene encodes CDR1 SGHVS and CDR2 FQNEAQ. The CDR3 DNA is TGTGCCAGCAGCGCCCGACTCACACCCTACGAGCAGTACTTC. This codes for CASSARLTPYEQYF. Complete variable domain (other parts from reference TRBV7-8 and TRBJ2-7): GAGVSQSPRYKVAKRGQDVALRCDPISGHVSLFWYQQALGQGPEFLTYFQNEAQLDKSGLPSDRFFAERPEGSVSTLKIQRTQQEDSAVYLCASSARLTPYEQYFGPGTRLTVT.

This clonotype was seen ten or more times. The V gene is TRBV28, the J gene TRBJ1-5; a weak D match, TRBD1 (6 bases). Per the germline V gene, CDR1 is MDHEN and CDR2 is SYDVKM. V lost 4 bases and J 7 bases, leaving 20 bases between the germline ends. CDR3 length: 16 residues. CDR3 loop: CASSSTRTGIGQPQHF. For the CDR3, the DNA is TGTGCCAGCAGTTCCACCAGAACAGGGATTGGACAGCCCCAGCATTTT.

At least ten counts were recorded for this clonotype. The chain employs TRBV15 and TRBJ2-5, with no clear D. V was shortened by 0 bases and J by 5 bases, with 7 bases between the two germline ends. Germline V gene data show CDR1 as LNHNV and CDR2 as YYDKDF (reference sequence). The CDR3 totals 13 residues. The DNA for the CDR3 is TGTGCCACCAGCAGAGACCGACGGGAGACCCAGTACTTC. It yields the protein CATSRDRRETQYF.

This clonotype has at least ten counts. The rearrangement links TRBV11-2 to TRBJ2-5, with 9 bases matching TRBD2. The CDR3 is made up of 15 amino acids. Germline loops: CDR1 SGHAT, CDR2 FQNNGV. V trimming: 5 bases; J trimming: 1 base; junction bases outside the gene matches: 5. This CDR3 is CASSTTRGGQETQYF. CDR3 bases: TGTGCCAGCAGCACCACGCGGGGGGGCCAAGAGACCCAGTACTTC.

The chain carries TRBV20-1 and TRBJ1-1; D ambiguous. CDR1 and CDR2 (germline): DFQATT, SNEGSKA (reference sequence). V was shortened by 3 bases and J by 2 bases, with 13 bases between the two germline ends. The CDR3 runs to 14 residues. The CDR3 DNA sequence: TGCAGTGCTAGTCGGGCCAGGTTTAACACTGAAGCTTTCTTT. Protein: CSASRARFNTEAFF.

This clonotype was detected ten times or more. The CDR3 coding sequence is TGTGCCAGCAGCTTAGCGGGCGGGTTCAACAATGAGCAGTTCTTC. Translating it yields CASSLAGGFNNEQFF. The chain couples TRBV11-3 to TRBJ2-1; D may be TRBD2 (5 bases). Per the germline V gene, CDR1 is SGHNT and CDR2 is YENEEA. The CDR3 consists of 15 residues. V was clipped by 1 base and J by 5 bases, with 12 bases between them.

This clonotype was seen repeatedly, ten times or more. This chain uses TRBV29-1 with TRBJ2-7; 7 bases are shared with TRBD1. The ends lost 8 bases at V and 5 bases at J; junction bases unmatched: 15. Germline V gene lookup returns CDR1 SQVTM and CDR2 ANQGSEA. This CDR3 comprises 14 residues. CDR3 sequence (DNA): TGCAGCCTCGATGCTGCGGACAGGACCCACGAGCAGTACTTC. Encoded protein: CSLDAADRTHEQYF.

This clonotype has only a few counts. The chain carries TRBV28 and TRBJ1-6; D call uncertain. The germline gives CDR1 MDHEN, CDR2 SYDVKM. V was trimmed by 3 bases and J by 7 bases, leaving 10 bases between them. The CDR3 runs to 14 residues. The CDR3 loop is CASSLVSSNSPLHF. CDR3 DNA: TGTGCCAGCAGTTTGGTGTCCTCCAATTCACCCCTCCACTTT.

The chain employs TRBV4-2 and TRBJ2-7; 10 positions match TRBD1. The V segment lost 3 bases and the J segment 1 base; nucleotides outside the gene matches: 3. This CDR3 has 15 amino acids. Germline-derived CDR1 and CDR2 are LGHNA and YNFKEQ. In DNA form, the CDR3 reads TGTGCCAGCAGCCAGGACAGGGGGACGTCCTACGAGCAGTACTTC. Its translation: CASSQDRGTSYEQYF.

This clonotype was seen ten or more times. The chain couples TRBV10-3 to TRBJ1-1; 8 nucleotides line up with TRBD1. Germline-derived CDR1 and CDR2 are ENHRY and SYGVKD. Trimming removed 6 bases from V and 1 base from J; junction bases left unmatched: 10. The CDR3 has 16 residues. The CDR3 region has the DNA TGTGCCATCAGCCCGGGAGGACAGGGAGGGAACACTGAAGCTTTCTTT. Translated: CAISPGGQGGNTEAFF.

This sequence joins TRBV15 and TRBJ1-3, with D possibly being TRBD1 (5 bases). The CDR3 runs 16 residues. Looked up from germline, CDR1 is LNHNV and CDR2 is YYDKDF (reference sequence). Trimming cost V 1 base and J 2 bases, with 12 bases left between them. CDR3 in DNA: TGTGCCACCAGCAGAGCTCAGGGTTTCGCTGGAAACACCATATATTTT. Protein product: CATSRAQGFAGNTIYF.